This T cell receptor (beta chain) is drawn from a study of T cell changes during pregnancy in multiple sclerosis. Assay: immunoSEQ multiplex PCR; the TCRdb copy retains only in-frame clones and omits some. The sample contains 30,000 to 45,000 clones, 85% to 90% of which appear only once. CDR3 length equals 15 residues. The germline CDR1 and CDR2 sequences are SGHDT and YYEEEE. The V segment lost 2 bases and the J segment 6 bases; nucleotides outside the gene matches: 6. The chain has TRBV5-6 and TRBJ2-1; TRBD1 matches at 9 bases. The source of this sequence is a female donor with multiple sclerosis, enrolled in a pregnancy study. The sample was CD4+ T cells from peripheral blood mononuclear cells, taken in the first trimester of pregnancy. DNA of the CDR3: TGTGCCAGCAGCTTACCGGGACAGGGATTCAATGAGCAGTTCTTC. As protein: CASSLPGQGFNEQFF. The entire variable domain, with the rest obtained from reference TRBV5-6 and TRBJ2-1, is as follows: DAGVTQSPTHLIKTRGQQVTLRCSPKSGHDTVSWYQQALGQGPQFIFQYYEEEERQRGNFPDRFSGHQFPNYSSELNVNALLLGDSALYLCASSLPGQGFNEQFFGPGTRLTVL.